A single sample gave rise to the 32 T cell receptor beta chains below, sequenced in a study of cytomegalovirus exposure and HLA in healthy donors. Primers included in the PCR were 60 Vbeta and 13 Jbeta primers. This table comes from immunoSEQ multiplex PCR, and its TCRdb copy is limited to in-frame clones, with some not included. The data hold about 150,000 clones, with around 9% observed a single time. Sequencing used PBMCs. These receptor sequences come from a woman aged 40 to 50 in good health and CMV-seropositive.

This chain uses TRBV2 with TRBJ2-7; 9 nucleotides match TRBD1. The V segment lost 7 bases and the J segment 5 bases; nucleotides outside the gene matches: 9. The germline V gene has CDR1 SNHLY and CDR2 FYNNEI. The CDR3 runs to 14 residues. Written as DNA, the CDR3 is TGTGCCAGCATCACTGGACAGGGGTCTAACGAGCAGTACTTC. Translating gives CASITGQGSNEQYF.

This chain joins TRBV25-1 and TRBJ1-1; D gene ambiguous. The germline V gene encodes CDR1 MGHDK and CDR2 SYGVNS. The CDR3 is 14 residues long. V was shortened by 1 base and J by 4 bases, with 10 bases between the two germline ends. The CDR3 reads CASSEFGRGTEAFF. The CDR3 DNA is TGTGCCAGCAGTGAATTCGGGCGGGGCACTGAAGCTTTCTTT.

The genes are TRBV10-3 and TRBJ2-5; D possibly corresponds to TRBD2 (7 bases). This CDR3 has 14 residues. Germline V gives CDR1 ENHRY, CDR2 SYGVKD. The V end was cut by 5 bases, the J end by 5 bases, with 15 bases between. As DNA, the CDR3 is TGTGCCATCAGTTCGGGGGGCAATGGGGAGACCCAGTACTTC. It yields the protein CAISSGGNGETQYF.

The chain carries TRBV6-1 and TRBJ1-5, with 8 bases lining up with TRBD1. Germline values: CDR1 MNHNS, CDR2 SASEGT. This CDR3 has 14 residues. Trimming took 5 bases from V and 3 from J; bases not matched to a gene: 3. DNA for the CDR3: TGTGCCAGCAGTCGGACAGGGAACAATCAGCCCCAGCATTTT. Translated, it gives CASSRTGNNQPQHF.

This clone was observed a few times. The gene calls are TRBV19 and TRBJ1-2; possible D gene TRBD1, 6 bases. V was clipped by 5 bases and J by 6 bases, with 10 bases between them. The CDR3 loop spans 12 amino acids. CDR1 and CDR2 from the germline V gene are LNHDA and SQIVND (reference sequence). The CDR3 DNA reads TGTGCCAGTAGTCACAGGGTAAATGGCTACACCTTC. Translation: CASSHRVNGYTF.

Regarding this clone: The junction differs from germline at one of its ends, possibly a read error. The rearrangement joins TRBV10-3 to TRBJ2-5; no definite D call. Germline V gene data show CDR1 as ENHRY and CDR2 as SYGVKD. The length of the CDR3 is 13 residues. CDR3 residues: CAISESSEEAQYF. CDR3 nucleotide sequence: TGTGCCATCAGTGAGTCCAGTGAAGAGGCCCAGTACTTC.

The chain is built from TRBV7-6 and TRBJ1-2; TRBD1 agrees at 10 bases. The CDR3 sequence is 18 residues long. V was clipped by 5 bases and J by 4 bases; unmatched bases: 16. Germline CDR1 reads SGHVS; CDR2 reads FNYEAQ. CDR3 sequence: CASSPSGTGDSAGYGYTF. For the CDR3, the DNA is TGTGCCAGCAGCCCATCAGGGACAGGGGATAGTGCAGGCTATGGCTACACCTTC.

This clone has just a few counts. V is TRBV6-6 and J is TRBJ1-2, with 9 bases that match TRBD1. After removal of 6 bases from V and 5 bases from J, the junction contained 7 bases not matched to a gene. CDR3 size: 14 residues. Per germline, CDR1 MNHNY and CDR2 SVGAGI (reference sequence). In DNA form, the CDR3 reads TGTGCCAGCAGATTACAGGGGGCTGGGTATGGCTACACCTTC. It encodes CASRLQGAGYGYTF.

This clone came up a few times. The chain employs TRBV4-1 and TRBJ1-6, with TRBD1 identical over 7 bases. The CDR3 is 20 residues long. Germline CDR1 is MGHRA and CDR2 is YSYEKL. J gave up 2 bases and V 4 bases, and 17 bases lay outside the gene matches. The CDR3 DNA reads as TGCGCCAGCAGCCCGGGGATCGGAGGGGGCTTAAAGACCTATAATTCACCCCTCCACTTT. Amino acid sequence: CASSPGIGGGLKTYNSPLHF.

The rearrangement uses TRBV5-6 and TRBJ2-3; weak D call: TRBD1 (6 bases). This CDR3 has 15 amino acids. The germline gives CDR1 SGHDT, CDR2 YYEEEE. Trimming cost V 3 bases and J 4 bases, with 15 bases left between them. Written as DNA, the CDR3 is TGTGCCAGCAGCTGGGGGACATTTGGCCCAGATACGCAGTATTTT. Residues: CASSWGTFGPDTQYF.

The genes are TRBV7-7 and TRBJ1-1; the D is unclear. V lost 9 bases to trimming and J lost 0 bases, with 11 bases between them. The germline V gene encodes CDR1 SSHAT and CDR2 FNYEAQ (reference sequence). This CDR3 spans 13 amino acids. CDR3 DNA: TGTGCCAGTGCCCAGGATATGAACACTGAAGCTTTCTTT. As protein: CASAQDMNTEAFF. The complete variable domain, with remaining parts taken from reference TRBV7-7 and TRBJ1-1, reads GAGVSQSPRYKVTKRGQDVTLRCDPISSHATLYWYQQALGQGPEFLTYFNYEAQPDKSGLPSDRFSAERPEGSISTLTIQRTEQRDSAMYRCASAQDMNTEAFFGQGTRLTVV.

In its sample, this clone was seen many times. The V and J genes are TRBV10-2 and TRBJ1-1; 8 bases fit TRBD1. The ends lost 3 bases at V and 1 base at J; junction bases unmatched: 4. Looked up from germline, CDR1 is WSHSY and CDR2 is SAAADI. This CDR3 comprises 15 residues. The CDR3 coding sequence is TGCGCCAGCAGTGATTTTGGACAGGGGAACACTGAAGCTTTCTTT. It specifies CASSDFGQGNTEAFF.

In this sample, this clone turned up a few times. V usage is TRBV18 and J usage is TRBJ2-5; tentatively, D is TRBD2 (6 bases). Germline-derived CDR1 and CDR2 are KGHSH and LQKENI. CDR3 length: 16 residues. Trimming stripped 2 bases from V and 5 bases from J, with 18 bases between. The CDR3 loop reads CASSPDRSSGGETQYF. CDR3 in DNA: TGTGCCAGCTCACCAGACAGATCCTCTGGGGGGGAGACCCAGTACTTC.

The table lists this clone with a few counts. V and J are TRBV5-1 and TRBJ2-5; 13 nucleotides agree with TRBD2. V trimming: 7 bases; J trimming: 1 base; junction bases outside the gene matches: 4. In germline, CDR1 is SGHRS, CDR2 YFSETQ. This CDR3 is 15 amino acids long. CDR3 loop: CASQGLAGSQETQYF. CDR3 DNA sequence: TGCGCCAGCCAGGGACTAGCGGGGTCCCAAGAGACCCAGTACTTC.

This clone showed up just a few times. This chain's CDR3 is CASPPPGGQGYTF. As DNA, the CDR3 is TGTGCCAGCCCCCCGCCAGGGGGCCAGGGCTACACCTTC. This sequence joins TRBV2 and TRBJ1-2; 8 nucleotides align to TRBD1. The CDR3 contains 13 residues. The germline gives CDR1 SNHLY, CDR2 FYNNEI. Unmatched junction bases numbered 10, after V lost 8 bases and J lost 8 bases.

This chain joins TRBV7-2 and TRBJ2-7, with a weak D call TRBD1 (7 bases). The V end was cut by 1 base, the J end by 5 bases, with 21 bases between. The CDR3 covers 17 residues. Per the germline V gene, CDR1 is SGHTA and CDR2 is FQGNSA. The CDR3 region has the DNA TGTGCCAGCAGCTTAGAGGGGGGCAGGGGGGCCTTCAACGAGCAGTACTTC. Translating it yields CASSLEGGRGAFNEQYF.

This chain connects TRBV19 to TRBJ1-5; maybe TRBD1 (6 bases). The CDR3 runs to 13 residues. Looked up from germline, CDR1 is LNHDA and CDR2 is SQIVND (reference sequence). Deletions cut 11 bases from V and 4 bases from J, with 15 bases between. The CDR3 nucleotides read TGTGCCGGGGGCCAGGGCACAAATCAGCCCCAGCATTTT. Its protein is CAGGQGTNQPQHF.

This sequence joins TRBV10-3 and TRBJ2-1, with 7 bases fitting TRBD1. CDR3 size: 13 residues. The V gene end was trimmed by 4 bases and the J gene end by 7 bases; junction bases not matched to a gene: 4. The V gene's germline CDR1 is ENHRY and CDR2 SYGVKD. CDR3 amino acids: CAISGQGMNEQFF. The DNA of the CDR3 is TGTGCCATCAGTGGACAGGGAATGAATGAGCAGTTCTTC.

Only a few counts were recorded for this clone. The chain uses TRBV18 and TRBJ1-1; TRBD1 might be the D (5 bases). The CDR3 spans 15 residues. Per the germline V gene, CDR1 is KGHSH and CDR2 is LQKENI. The V gene lost 2 bases and the J gene lost 2 bases, with 12 bases spanning the gap. The CDR3, as DNA: TGTGCCAGCTCACCAGGGGCAGACTCCAACACTGAAGCTTTCTTT. This sequence encodes CASSPGADSNTEAFF.

This clone was counted a few times. The J gene is TRBJ1-1, the V gene TRBV5-1, with D uncertain. From germline, CDR1 is SGHRS and CDR2 YFSETQ. V dropped 4 bases and J dropped 7 bases, with 20 bases sitting between them. The CDR3 contains 15 residues. This CDR3 reads CASSQDPTGRNEAFF. The CDR3 coding sequence is TGCGCCAGCAGCCAAGACCCGACGGGTCGCAATGAAGCTTTCTTT.

The rearrangement joins TRBV13 to TRBJ2-3; D gene ambiguous. The V end was cut by 0 bases, the J end by 4 bases, with 11 bases between. The germline CDR1 and CDR2 sequences are PRHDT and FYEKMQ (reference sequence). The CDR3 spans 15 residues. The CDR3 protein is CASSLGQLVSDTQYF. The CDR3 DNA sequence: TGTGCCAGCAGCTTAGGCCAGCTAGTTTCAGATACGCAGTATTTT.

V and J are TRBV19 and TRBJ1-2; 8 bases match TRBD1. The length of the CDR3 is 15 residues. V gave up 6 bases and J gave up 4 bases; unmatched junction bases: 10. Germline V CDR1 and CDR2: LNHDA, SQIVND (reference sequence). The CDR3 DNA follows: TGTGCCAGTAGCCCTTCCACCGGGACAGGCTATGGCTACACCTTC. It translates to CASSPSTGTGYGYTF.

This clone occurred a few times. This chain joins TRBV11-2 and TRBJ1-4, with 8 bases fitting TRBD1. The CDR3 length is 13 residues. From germline, CDR1 is SGHAT and CDR2 FQNNGV. The V gene end was trimmed by 6 bases and the J gene end by 8 bases; junction bases not matched to a gene: 5. DNA of the CDR3: TGTGCCAGCAGAAGACAGGGGCGCGAAAAACTGTTTTTT. Translated: CASRRQGREKLFF.

The CDR3: CASRLALDSNSPLHF. The DNA of the CDR3 is TGTGCAAGTCGCTTAGCCCTGGACAGTAATTCACCCCTCCACTTT. The gene calls are TRBV12-2 and TRBJ1-6; whether TRBD1, the table's D call, matches the DNA was not checked. TRBV12-2 is a recognized pseudogene. This CDR3 comprises 15 residues.

This clone was picked up a small number of times. The CDR3 reads CASSRGQGAADTQYF. The DNA for the CDR3 is TGCGCCAGCAGCAGGGGACAGGGGGCCGCAGATACGCAGTATTTT. This chain joins TRBV5-1 and TRBJ2-3, with 12 nucleotides matching TRBD1. Germline values: CDR1 SGHRS, CDR2 YFSETQ. After removal of 4 bases from V and 4 bases from J, the junction contained 4 bases not matched to a gene. There are 15 residues in the CDR3.

This clone was seen a few times. The CDR3 nucleotides are TGTGCCAGCAGCGATAAGAGGGACACCGCCTACGAGCAGTACTTC. Its protein product is CASSDKRDTAYEQYF. The chain is built from TRBV7-9 and TRBJ2-7; perhaps TRBD1 as D (6 bases). This CDR3 has 15 amino acids. Germline V gene data show CDR1 as SEHNR and CDR2 as FQNEAQ (reference sequence). The germline V and J ends were trimmed by 5 bases and 2 bases, with 16 bases remaining between them.

The rearrangement uses TRBV7-2 and TRBJ2-1; perhaps TRBD2 as D (6 bases). V was pared by 1 base and J by 7 bases, with 8 bases between. Germline V CDR1 and CDR2: SGHTA, FQGNSA. CDR3 size: 13 residues. The CDR3 is CASSLGGENEQFF. The CDR3 DNA reads as TGTGCCAGCAGCTTAGGGGGGGAAAATGAGCAGTTCTTC.

This sequence joins TRBV19 and TRBJ2-5; 9 positions agree with TRBD1. V gave up 6 bases and J gave up 6 bases; unmatched junction bases: 8. Germline assignment: CDR1 LNHDA and CDR2 SQIVND (reference sequence). The CDR3 spans 14 residues. In DNA, the CDR3 is TGTGCCAGTAGCACCGTTGGACAGGGGAAGACCCAGTACTTC. This encodes CASSTVGQGKTQYF.

The gene calls are TRBV18 and TRBJ1-6; TRBD1 matches at 7 bases. Per germline, CDR1 KGHSH and CDR2 LQKENI. The ends lost 3 bases at V and 5 bases at J; junction bases unmatched: 13. This CDR3 comprises 18 residues. CDR3 nucleotide sequence: TGTGCCAGCTCACCTCGGGACAGCTCCCCCCTGAATAATTCACCCCTCCACTTT. Translating gives CASSPRDSSPLNNSPLHF.

This clone turned up a few times. This chain uses TRBV4-3 with TRBJ2-3; 8 nucleotides align to TRBD2. CDR3 length: 15 amino acids. CDR1 is LGHNA and CDR2 is YSLEER in the germline V gene. With V trimmed by 4 bases and J by 3 bases, 6 bases remained unmatched. CDR3 loop: CASSPDLAGTDTQYF. The CDR3 nucleotides read TGCGCCAGCAGCCCCGATTTAGCGGGGACAGATACGCAGTATTTT.

This clone turned up a few times. The V and J genes are TRBV7-9 and TRBJ1-2; 9 positions match TRBD1. The CDR3 consists of 14 residues. V trimming: 4 bases; J trimming: 2 bases; junction bases outside the gene matches: 2. The germline CDR1 and CDR2 sequences are SEHNR and FQNEAQ (reference sequence). Here the CDR3 reads CASSSGQGNYGYTF. The DNA of the CDR3 is TGTGCCAGCAGCTCGGGACAGGGCAACTATGGCTACACCTTC.

The rearrangement links TRBV6-6 to TRBJ2-5; TRBD2 aligns across 8 bases. The V segment lost 6 bases and the J segment 4 bases; nucleotides outside the gene matches: 10. CDR1 is MNHNY and CDR2 is SVGAGI in the germline V gene (reference sequence). The CDR3 covers 15 residues. In nucleotides, the CDR3 is TGTGCCAGCAGCCCACCGGGGGGGCTCTCAGAGACCCAGTACTTC. Translation gives CASSPPGGLSETQYF.